The 8 T cell receptor beta chains presented below share a single source sample, sequenced in a study of cytomegalovirus exposure and HLA in healthy donors. PCR involved 60 Vbeta and 13 Jbeta primers. Sequencing used immunoSEQ multiplex PCR; TCRdb keeps in-frame clones, though not all of them. The sample includes 80,000 or so clones, approximately 65% of them seen just once. The sequencing input was PBMCs. These receptors were taken from a male donor in good health and CMV-seropositive.

A word on this clone: One junction end does not reproduce the germline sequence, and a read error may be involved. The V and J genes are TRBV6-1 and TRBJ2-1; a weak D match, TRBD1 (6 bases). The CDR3 spans 17 residues. Germline loops: CDR1 MNHNS, CDR2 SASEGT. The CDR3 is CASSEGTLSSSYNEQFF. CDR3 nucleotides: TGTGCCAGCAGCGAAGGGACACTGAGTTCCTCCTACAATGAGCAGTTCTTC.

This clone showed up just a few times. V is TRBV18 and J is TRBJ2-7, with 9 bases identical to TRBD2. With V trimmed by 3 bases and J by 2 bases, 17 bases remained unmatched. CDR1 KGHSH and CDR2 LQKENI come from the germline V gene. The CDR3 is 19 amino acids. The CDR3 bases are TGTGCCAGCTCACCTTGGATAACGGCTAGCGGGGATATAGCCTACGAGCAGTACTTC. Its translation: CASSPWITASGDIAYEQYF. The full variable domain, its missing parts supplied by reference TRBV18 and TRBJ2-7, is NAGVMQNPRHLVRRRGQEARLRCSPMKGHSHVYWYRQLPEEGLKFMVYLQKENIIDESGMPKERFSAEFPKEGPSILRIQQVVRGDSAAYFCASSPWITASGDIAYEQYFGPGTRLTVT.

The chain recombines TRBV27 with TRBJ2-1; possibly TRBD1 for D (5 bases). The ends were cut back, 6 bases at V and 8 bases at J, with 14 bases in the middle. This CDR3 has 13 residues. Germline V gene data show CDR1 as MNHEY and CDR2 as SMNVEV (reference sequence). CDR3 in DNA: TGTGCCAGCAGCCCCGACAGTCGGGATGAGCAGTTCTTC. It translates to CASSPDSRDEQFF.

V usage is TRBV28 and J usage is TRBJ1-3, with 9 bases fitting TRBD1. The CDR3 extends over 15 amino acids. The ends lost 5 bases at V and 4 bases at J; junction bases unmatched: 6. Germline V gene lookup returns CDR1 MDHEN and CDR2 SYDVKM. In DNA, the CDR3 is TGTGCCAGCAGTCGCTCCGGGACAGGGGGAAACACCATATATTTT. Protein product: CASSRSGTGGNTIYF.

This clone has just a few counts. The genes are TRBV6-4 and TRBJ2-7, with TRBD1 identical over 8 bases. With V trimmed by 8 bases and J by 3 bases, 9 bases remained unmatched. The CDR3 spans 14 residues. Germline V CDR1 and CDR2: MRHNA, SNTAGT. CDR3 nucleotide sequence: TGTGCCAGCTTCGACGCCGACAGGGGCTACGAGCAGTACTTC. This sequence encodes CASFDADRGYEQYF.

This clone was recorded once. The chain has TRBV6-1 and TRBJ1-1, with 8 bases that match TRBD1. CDR1 and CDR2 from the germline V gene are MNHNS and SASEGT. This CDR3 region has 20 residues. V gave up 3 bases and J gave up 1 base; unmatched junction bases: 19. This CDR3 reads CASSDPLTTGATRGNTEAFF. In nucleotides, the CDR3 is TGTGCCAGCAGTGATCCCCTTACGACAGGGGCTACACGCGGGAACACTGAAGCTTTCTTT.

V and J are TRBV5-1 and TRBJ2-7; tentative D call: TRBD1 (6 bases). Germline values: CDR1 SGHRS, CDR2 YFSETQ. V was trimmed by 3 bases and J by 3 bases, leaving 10 bases between them. The CDR3 spans 13 residues. CDR3 protein: CASSSDRSYEQYF. In nucleotides, the CDR3 is TGCGCCAGCAGCTCCGACAGGAGCTACGAGCAGTACTTC.

The table lists this clone with a few counts. The CDR3 is CASSVGWTENTEAFF. The CDR3 nucleotides are TGTGCCAGCAGCGTAGGATGGACAGAGAACACTGAAGCTTTCTTT. This rearrangement joins TRBV9 to TRBJ1-1, with D perhaps TRBD1 (6 bases). Germline V gene sequence: CDR1 SGDLS, CDR2 YYNGEE. The CDR3 sequence is 15 residues long. V lost 0 bases and J lost 1, with 10 bases in between.